What follows is one T cell receptor beta chain and its context. The CDR3 extends over 17 amino acids. Germline CDR1 is ENHRY and CDR2 is SYGVKD. V gave up 4 bases and J gave up 1 base, with 19 bases separating them. This record belongs to a study of control samples from healthy donors and cancer patients. The method was immunoSEQ multiplex PCR; TCRdb's version includes in-frame clones alone and lacks a portion of them. The sample consists of over 100,000 clones, about 91% of them appearing once. The V gene is TRBV10-3, the J gene TRBJ1-1; D gene uncertain. This receptor was taken from a man between 40 and 49 years old in good health. Material: blood. In DNA form, the CDR3 reads TGTGCCATCAGTGGGGTACTGACGGCCCGGGGGAACACTGAAGCTTTCTTT. It codes for CAISGVLTARGNTEAFF.